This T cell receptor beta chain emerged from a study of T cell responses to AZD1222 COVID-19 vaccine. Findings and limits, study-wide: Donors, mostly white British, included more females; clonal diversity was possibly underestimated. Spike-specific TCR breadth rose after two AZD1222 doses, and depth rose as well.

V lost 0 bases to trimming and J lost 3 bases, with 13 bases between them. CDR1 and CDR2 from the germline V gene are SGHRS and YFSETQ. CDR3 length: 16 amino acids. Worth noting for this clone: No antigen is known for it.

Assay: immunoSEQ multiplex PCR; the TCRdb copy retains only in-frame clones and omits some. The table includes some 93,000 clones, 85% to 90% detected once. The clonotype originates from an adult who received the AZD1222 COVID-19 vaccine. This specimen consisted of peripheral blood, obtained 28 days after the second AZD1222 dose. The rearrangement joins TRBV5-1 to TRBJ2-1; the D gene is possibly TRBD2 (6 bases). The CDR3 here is CASSLEAGLYYNEQFF. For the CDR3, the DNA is TGCGCCAGCAGCTTGGAAGCGGGCCTCTACTACAATGAGCAGTTCTTC.